The 19 T cell receptor beta chains presented below share a single source sample, sequenced in a study of identical twins (dated by TCRdb to 2016 to 2018). To prepare the library, 5' RACE was applied. The sample was run on an Illumina HiSeq 2000. In-frame beta chains were kept once TCRdb had trimmed the public reads at Q25 with fastp and called clones with MiXCR. Every entry covers one CDR3 protein and lists the most common genes and DNA from its rows. This sample comprises 150,000 or so distinct CDR3 sequences, roughly 3.2% of them detected only once. The ten top clones hold 8.1% of the sample. Sequencing was performed on memory T cells sorted from blood. Per the publication, the cell subset or site label means: CD45RO+ enriched T cells. These receptors originate from a man aged 18-30 years in good health.

Ten or more counts support this clonotype. The rearrangement joins TRBV12-3 or TRBV12-4 to TRBJ2-1, with D possibly TRBD2 on 6 matching bases. This CDR3 region has 13 residues. V was shortened by 4 bases and J by 8 bases, with 12 bases between the two germline ends. The CDR3 loop is CASSSPPGDEQFF. The CDR3 DNA follows: TGTGCCAGCAGTTCCCCTCCGGGAGATGAGCAGTTCTTC.

In its sample, this clonotype was seen many times. In nucleotides, the CDR3 is TGCAGTGCGACCAGCGGCCGCACAGATACGCAGTATTTT. The encoded protein is CSATSGRTDTQYF. The V call is TRBV20-1, the J call TRBJ2-3, with D possibly matching TRBD2 (5 bases). The CDR3 is made up of 13 amino acids. The V end was cut by 6 bases, the J end by 1 base, with 11 bases between. The germline V gene has CDR1 DFQATT and CDR2 SNEGSKA (reference sequence).

The CDR3 nucleotides read TGTGCCAGCAGTGCCTATAAAGACGGAACGGCCAGGTCTTACGAGCAGTACTTC. It is translated as CASSAYKDGTARSYEQYF. V usage is TRBV2 and J usage is TRBJ2-7; D is uncertain. Trimming took off 4 bases at V and 4 bases at J, with 26 bases between the two ends. The CDR3 is 18 amino acids. Germline V gene sequence: CDR1 SNHLY, CDR2 FYNNEI.

This clonotype was counted at least ten times. The V call is TRBV7-2, the J call TRBJ2-7; tentative D call: TRBD1 (8 bases). Germline V lookup: CDR1 SGHTA, CDR2 FQGNSA. This CDR3 region has 14 residues. V shed 4 bases and J shed 5 bases, with 15 bases lying between them. The CDR3: CASSYWTGRDEQYF. Written as DNA, the CDR3 is TGTGCCAGCAGCTACTGGACAGGGAGGGACGAGCAGTACTTC.

The chain couples TRBV30 to TRBJ2-3; 7 bases map to TRBD1. There are 14 residues in the CDR3. CDR1 GTSNPN and CDR2 SVGIG come from the germline V gene (reference sequence). Trimming took 0 bases from V and 5 from J; bases not matched to a gene: 5. CDR3 sequence: CAWSVDRVLDTQYF. The CDR3 DNA reads as TGTGCCTGGAGTGTAGACAGGGTATTAGATACGCAGTATTTT. Drawing the rest from reference TRBV30 and TRBJ2-3, the complete variable domain is SQTIHQWPATLVQPVGSPLSLECTVEGTSNPNLYWYRQAAGRGLQLLFYSVGIGQISSEVPQNLSASRPQDRQFILSSKKLLLSDSGFYLCAWSVDRVLDTQYFGPGTRLTVL.

This clonotype came up many times. V is TRBV11-2 and J is TRBJ2-1, with D hard to call. The V and J ends lost 6 bases and 8 bases respectively, with 11 bases between them. Germline values: CDR1 SGHAT, CDR2 FQNNGV. CDR3 length: 12 amino acids. CDR3 DNA sequence: TGTGCCAGCAGGCTAGTGGGCGATGAGCAGTTCTTC. This encodes CASRLVGDEQFF.

This chain joins TRBV7-2 and TRBJ2-7; TRBD2 aligns across 7 bases. With V trimmed by 4 bases and J by 7 bases, 13 bases remained unmatched. This CDR3 spans 15 amino acids. Germline V gene lookup returns CDR1 SGHTA and CDR2 FQGNSA. For the CDR3, the DNA is TGTGCCAGCAGCTCGCTAGGGACTACCCCTCGGGAGCAGTACTTC. It specifies CASSSLGTTPREQYF.

This clonotype occurred many times. This rearrangement joins TRBV9 to TRBJ2-5; no clear D. The CDR3 loop spans 15 amino acids. Per germline, CDR1 SGDLS and CDR2 YYNGEE. V was pared by 1 base and J by 4 bases, with 14 bases between. CDR3 DNA: TGTGCCAGCAGCGTATTTACCACAACGGCAGAGACCCAGTACTTC. This gives the protein CASSVFTTTAETQYF. The variable domain in full, with the rest retrieved from reference TRBV9 and TRBJ2-5, is DSGVTQTPKHLITATGQRVTLRCSPRSGDLSVYWYQQSLDQGLQFLIQYYNGEERAKGNILERFSAQQFPDLHSELNLSSLELGDSALYFCASSVFTTTAETQYFGPGTRLLVL.

This clonotype has at least ten counts. This rearrangement joins TRBV4-3 to TRBJ2-1, with no clear D. CDR1 LGHNA and CDR2 YSLEER come from the germline V gene. The CDR3 contains 13 residues. The V gene lost 0 bases and the J gene lost 4 bases, with 4 bases spanning the gap. The CDR3 bases are TGCGCCAGCAGCCAAGATATTTACAATGAGCAGTTCTTC. It specifies CASSQDIYNEQFF.

This clonotype was detected ten times or more. The J gene is TRBJ2-7, the V gene TRBV10-3; 15 bases fit TRBD2. This CDR3 is built from 16 residues. The V gene end was trimmed by 4 bases and the J gene end by 6 bases; junction bases not matched to a gene: 7. The germline V gene has CDR1 ENHRY and CDR2 SYGVKD. Written as DNA, the CDR3 is TGTGCCATCAGTGGGACTAGCGGGAGGGCCAAGTCCGAGCAGTACTTC. Encoded protein: CAISGTSGRAKSEQYF.

This clonotype was found a few times. The chain combines TRBV30 with TRBJ1-1; a possible D gene is TRBD1 (5 bases). The CDR3 spans 14 residues. Germline V gene data show CDR1 as GTSNPN and CDR2 as SVGIG (reference sequence). Written as DNA, the CDR3 is TGTGGAGGGGCTCTGCGATCTGTGAACACTGAAGCTTTCTTT. The encoded protein is CGGALRSVNTEAFF.

There are many counts of this clonotype. The rearrangement links TRBV10-3 to TRBJ2-7; a possible D gene is TRBD1 (6 bases). The CDR3 consists of 13 residues. Trimming left V 2 bases short and J 12 bases short, with 17 bases between. Germline assignment: CDR1 ENHRY and CDR2 SYGVKD. In DNA form, the CDR3 reads TGTGCCATCAGTGAGGGACCCGGACAGAAGGGGTACTTC. Its protein product is CAISEGPGQKGYF.

This clonotype was observed many times. The rearrangement links TRBV5-1 to TRBJ2-3, with 11 bases fitting TRBD1. The CDR3 is 17 residues long. The trim removed 2 bases at V and 4 bases at J, leaving 9 bases unmatched. From germline, CDR1 is SGHRS and CDR2 YFSETQ. The CDR3: CASSLNPGTGGADTQYF. The CDR3 nucleotides read TGCGCCAGCAGCTTAAATCCCGGGACAGGGGGTGCAGATACGCAGTATTTT.

This clonotype has at least ten counts. The chain is built from TRBV29-1 and TRBJ2-5; 13 bases fit TRBD2. V was clipped by 6 bases and J by 6 bases; unmatched bases: 13. Germline-derived CDR1 and CDR2 are SQVTM and ANQGSEA. This CDR3 has 16 amino acids. The CDR3: CSVTGLAGLSGKTQYF. The CDR3 bases are TGCAGCGTCACGGGACTAGCGGGACTTTCGGGAAAGACCCAGTACTTC.

The table lists this clonotype with many counts. The J gene is TRBJ1-5, the V gene TRBV12-5; TRBD1 aligns across 7 bases. The germline CDR1 and CDR2 sequences are LGHNT and FRNRAP. The CDR3 contains 14 residues. V gave up 2 bases and J gave up 2 bases; unmatched junction bases: 0. CDR3 loop: CASGLTGGNQPQHF. DNA for the CDR3: TGTGCTAGTGGTTTGACAGGGGGCAATCAGCCCCAGCATTTT.

The table lists this clonotype with many counts. In DNA, the CDR3 is TGTGCCAGCAGTGAACCGCTAATAGGCAGTTCGAAGTTCTTC. Translated: CASSEPLIGSSKFF. This rearrangement joins TRBV25-1 to TRBJ2-1; D ambiguous. Germline values: CDR1 MGHDK, CDR2 SYGVNS. This CDR3 is 14 amino acids long. V lost 2 bases and J lost 14, with 19 bases in between.

This clonotype was seen many times. The chain combines TRBV4-1 with TRBJ2-2; TRBD2 agrees at 7 bases. Unmatched junction bases numbered 20, after V lost 4 bases and J lost 6 bases. Germline V gene sequence: CDR1 MGHRA, CDR2 YSYEKL. This CDR3 is 19 amino acids long. DNA of the CDR3: TGCGCCAGCAGCCGGCTAGCGGAACTAACACATTTAGGAGCCGGGGAGCTGTTTTTT. As protein: CASSRLAELTHLGAGELFF.

This clonotype has ten or more counts. The gene calls are TRBV20-1 and TRBJ2-3, with 13 bases lining up with TRBD2. After removal of 5 bases from V and 5 bases from J, the junction contained 10 bases not matched to a gene. This CDR3 is built from 16 residues. CDR1 DFQATT and CDR2 SNEGSKA come from the germline V gene (reference sequence). As DNA, the CDR3 is TGCAGTGCTCCCCGTGGACTAGCGGGAGCGAGAGATACGCAGTATTTT. Its protein product is CSAPRGLAGARDTQYF.

This clonotype was observed many times. The V call is TRBV4-2, the J call TRBJ2-3; D call uncertain. The CDR3 has 13 residues. In germline, CDR1 is LGHNA, CDR2 YNFKEQ. V was pared by 1 base and J by 4 bases, with 6 bases between. CDR3 sequence (DNA): TGTGCCAGCAGCCAAGGGTTAGCAGATACGCAGTATTTT. This sequence encodes CASSQGLADTQYF.